One sample yielded the 6 T cell receptor beta chains listed below, sequenced in a study of control samples from healthy donors and cancer patients. Clones were read by immunoSEQ multiplex PCR, and TCRdb kept only the in-frame ones, dropping some. Of about 150,000 clones listed, more than 85% are singletons. The sequencing sample was made of blood. Source of these receptors: a woman aged 40-49 years in good health.

This clone showed up just once. V gene TRBV7-9 combines with J gene TRBJ2-7, with no clear D. The V and J ends lost 1 base and 4 bases respectively, with 2 bases between them. CDR1 is SEHNR, CDR2 FQNEAQ, per germline (reference sequence). The CDR3 spans 11 residues. The CDR3 here is CASSLVYEQYF. In nucleotides, the CDR3 is TGTGCCAGCAGCTTAGTGTACGAGCAGTACTTC.

This chain links TRBV27 with TRBJ1-1, with D maybe TRBD1 (5 bases). Trimming cost V 0 bases and J 4 bases, with 12 bases left between them. Germline V gives CDR1 MNHEY, CDR2 SMNVEV (reference sequence). CDR3 length: 15 amino acids. The CDR3 is CASSLSGRRGTEAFF. DNA of the CDR3: TGTGCCAGCAGTTTATCCGGCAGGAGGGGCACTGAAGCTTTCTTT.

The V call is TRBV25-1, the J call TRBJ1-2; 8 nucleotides align to TRBD1. The CDR3 loop spans 14 amino acids. Germline V CDR1 and CDR2: MGHDK, SYGVNS. With V trimmed by 3 bases and J by 2 bases, 2 bases remained unmatched. This CDR3 is CASSDRGRNYGYTF. CDR3 bases: TGTGCCAGCAGTGACAGGGGGCGAAACTATGGCTACACCTTC.

The chain combines TRBV7-9 with TRBJ2-3, with D unresolved. This CDR3 has 13 residues. Trimming pared 5 bases from V and 4 bases from J, leaving 10 bases between. Germline CDR1 reads SEHNR; CDR2 reads FQNEAQ (reference sequence). The CDR3 nucleotides read TGTGCCAGCAGCCAAAGTGGTCCAGATACGCAGTATTTT. Amino acids: CASSQSGPDTQYF.

This sequence joins TRBV18 and TRBJ1-5; 7 positions agree with TRBD1. The CDR3 runs to 14 residues. CDR1 and CDR2 (germline): KGHSH, LQKENI. Trimming at V came to 3 bases and at J to 7 bases, leaving 6 bases not matched to a gene. CDR3 sequence (DNA): TGTGCCAGCTCACCGGAGGGGGCAAGGCAGCCCCAGCATTTT. This translates into CASSPEGARQPQHF.

This rearrangement joins TRBV6-9 to TRBJ2-3, with D hard to call. Trimming removed 7 bases at V and 6 bases at J, with 8 bases between. CDR1 is MNHGY, CDR2 SVAAGI, per germline. The CDR3 has 11 residues. The CDR3 DNA follows: TGTGCCAGCAATGATTGGGATACGCAGTATTTT. It translates to CASNDWDTQYF.